This TCR beta chain is drawn from a study of molecular identifiers for immune sequencing clone quantification. One entry per CDR3 protein, called by TCRdb with MiXCR from the PCR reads. The sample shows over 300,000 distinct CDR3 sequences, roughly 24% of them seen only once. To note about this clonotype: A much larger clone sits a single nucleotide away, making a read error possible. This likely comes from a read error, as the CDR3 has no conserved phenylalanine or tryptophan at its end.

This CDR3 has 13 amino acids. Germline CDR1 SGHRS, CDR2 YFSETQ. With 3 bases removed from V and 2 bases from J, the gap between germline ends came to 9 bases. Sorting defined naive CD8 T cells as CD8+CD4-CCR7+CD45RA+. This receptor was taken from a human donor in good health. Some libraries in this study had Jurkat cell RNA spiked in. Input material: naive CD8+ T cells from blood, with Jurkat cell RNA spiked in. The sample's subset: FACS-sorted CD8+CD4-CCR7+CD45RA+ naive T cells. This chain joins TRBV5-1 and TRBJ2-7; maybe TRBD2 (5 bases). CDR3 nucleotides: TGCGCCAGCAGCTGGGGAGCTACCTACGAGCAGTACTCC. It codes for CASSWGATYEQYS.